The rows below give T cell receptor beta chains drawn from one sample of a study of T-cell reconstitution after alpha-beta-depleted transplantation in children. MiXCR was run by TCRdb on the PCR reads, yielding one entry per CDR3 protein. The data show hundreds of thousands of distinct CDR3 sequences, less than 9% seen once. This sample comprised PBMCs, mostly from graft donor cells, obtained 180 days after TCRalphabeta/CD19-depleted stem cell transplant. Receptors were obtained from a male patient aged 5 to 17 who had a stem cell transplant for acute lymphoblastic leukemia, so the T cells may come from the graft donor. The CDR3 runs from the conserved cysteine through the conserved F or W. D genes are given only for firm matches. Size values are once, few and many counts, or a class for expanded clones, and some rows have none.

>TRBV9|TRBJ2-5|many|15|TRBD1
CASSPGQRPEETQYF
TGTGCCAGCAGCCCGGGACAGCGACCCGAAGAGACCCAGTACTTC
>TRBV10-3|TRBJ1-1|many|12|NA
CAIKGEGTEAFF
TGTGCCATCAAAGGAGAGGGCACTGAAGCTTTCTTT
>TRBV7-6|TRBJ2-1|many|17|TRBD2
CASSLAAGGRLLNEQFF
TGTGCCAGCAGCTTAGCCGCGGGAGGCAGATTACTTAATGAGCAGTTCTTC
>TRBV29-1|TRBJ1-4|many|15|TRBD1
CSVLGTGGPNEKLFF
TGCAGCGTTCTCGGGACAGGAGGCCCTAATGAAAAACTGTTTTTT
>TRBV7-9|TRBJ1-5|many|12|NA
CASSSPNQPQHF
TGTGCCAGCAGTTCACCGAATCAGCCCCAGCATTTT
>TRBV6-2/TRBV6-3|TRBJ2-7|many|13|NA
CASSRQANYEQYF
TGTGCCAGCAGCCGACAGGCCAACTACGAGCAGTACTTC
>TRBV5-4|TRBJ1-2|NA|13|TRBD1
CASSFDRVRGYTF
TGTGCCAGCAGCTTCGACAGGGTGCGCGGCTACACCTTC
>TRBV10-3|TRBJ1-6|many|15|TRBD1
CAISAQGANNSPLHF
TGTGCCATCAGTGCCCAGGGGGCCAATAATTCACCCCTCCACTTT
>TRBV4-1|TRBJ1-4|many|14|NA
CASSQEGGLEKLFF
TGCGCCAGCAGCCAAGAGGGTGGGCTCGAAAAACTGTTTTTT
>TRBV7-8|TRBJ2-7|many|13|NA
CASSPPSPYEQYF
TGTGCCAGCAGCCCCCCGTCGCCCTACGAGCAGTACTTC
>TRBV5-6|TRBJ2-6|many|15|NA
CASSLRLYGANVLTF
TGTGCCAGCAGCTTGAGGCTTTACGGCGCCAACGTCCTGACTTTC
>TRBV5-1|TRBJ2-5|many|13|NA
CASSRGPEETQYF
TGCGCCAGCAGCCGAGGGCCAGAAGAGACCCAGTACTTC
>TRBV7-2|TRBJ2-3|many|16|TRBD1
CASSPNPARGTDTQYF
TGTGCCAGTAGCCCTAATCCTGCCAGGGGGACAGATACGCAGTATTTT
>TRBV11-3|TRBJ2-3|many|14|TRBD1
CASSLTGLADTQYF
TGTGCCAGCAGCTTGACAGGGTTGGCAGATACGCAGTATTTT
>TRBV29-1|TRBJ2-7|many|14|NA
CSVESGIGSYEQYF
TGCAGCGTTGAATCAGGGATAGGCTCCTACGAGCAGTACTTC
>TRBV29-1|TRBJ2-7|many|13|NA
CSVLDTNIYEQYF
TGCAGCGTTTTGGACACAAACATTTACGAGCAGTACTTC
>TRBV7-3|TRBJ1-1|many|15|NA
CASSLDSGLNTEAFF
TGTGCCAGCAGCTTAGATTCAGGGCTGAACACTGAAGCTTTCTTT
>TRBV28|TRBJ2-1|many|15|TRBD1
CASPKTGDDPNEQFF
TGTGCCAGTCCCAAAACAGGGGATGACCCCAATGAGCAGTTCTTC
>TRBV27|TRBJ2-2|few|16|NA
CASTYDRAPNTGELFF
TGTGCCAGCACTTACGATCGGGCCCCGAACACCGGGGAGCTGTTTTTT
>TRBV10-3|TRBJ1-5|many|17|TRBD1
CATYSGQGDMVNQPQHF
TGTGCCACCTATTCGGGACAGGGAGATATGGTCAATCAGCCCCAGCATTTT
>TRBV24-1|TRBJ1-5|once|21|NA
CAASDFTRCPSPRVSNQPQHF
TGTGCGGCCAGTGATTTTACCCGTTGCCCCAGCCCTAGGGTAAGCAATCAGCCCCAGCATTTT
>TRBV5-8|TRBJ1-1|many|13|NA
CASSDGDGGAGFF
TGTGCCAGCAGCGACGGAGATGGGGGCGCCGGTTTCTTT
>TRBV20-1|TRBJ1-2|NA|11|NA
CSAMGDYGYTF
TGCAGTGCTATGGGTGACTATGGCTACACCTTC
>TRBV6-1|TRBJ2-7|few|13|NA
CASVSLQGNGEYF
TGTGCCAGCGTGTCGCTACAGGGTAACGGGGAGTACTTC